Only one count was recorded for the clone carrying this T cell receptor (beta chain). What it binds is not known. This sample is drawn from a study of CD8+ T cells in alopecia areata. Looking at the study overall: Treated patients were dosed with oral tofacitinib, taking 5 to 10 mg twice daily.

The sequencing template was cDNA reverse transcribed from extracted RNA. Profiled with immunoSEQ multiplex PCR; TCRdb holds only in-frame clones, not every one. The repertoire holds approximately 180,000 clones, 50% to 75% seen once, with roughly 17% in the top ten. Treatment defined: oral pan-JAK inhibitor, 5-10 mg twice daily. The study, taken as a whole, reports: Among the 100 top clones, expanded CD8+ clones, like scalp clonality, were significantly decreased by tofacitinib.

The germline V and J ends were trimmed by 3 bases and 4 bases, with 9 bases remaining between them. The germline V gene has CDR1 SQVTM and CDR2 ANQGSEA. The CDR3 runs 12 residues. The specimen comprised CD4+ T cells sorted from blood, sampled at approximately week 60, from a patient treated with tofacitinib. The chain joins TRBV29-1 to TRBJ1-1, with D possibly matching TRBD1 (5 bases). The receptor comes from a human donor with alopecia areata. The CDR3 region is CSVDRDGTEAFF. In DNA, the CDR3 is TGCAGCGTTGACAGGGACGGCACTGAAGCTTTCTTT. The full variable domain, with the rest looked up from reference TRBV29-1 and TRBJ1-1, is SAVISQKPSRDICQRGTSLTIQCQVDSQVTMMFWYRQQPGQSLTLIATANQGSEATYESGFVIDKFPISRPNLTFSTLTVSNMSPEDSSIYLCSVDRDGTEAFFGQGTRLTVV.